The sequence of this T cell receptor beta chain was determined in a study of identical twins' blood T cells. In its sample, this clonotype was seen a few times. Each CDR3 protein gets one entry after TCRdb re-called the 5' RACE reads with MiXCR. The repertoire consists of a few hundred thousand distinct CDR3 sequences, with more than 25% occurring once and the leading ten covering 5.5% to 6.5%. The sequenced sample was PBMCs. This clonotype was sampled from a woman aged 18-55 years in good health.

The CDR3 reads CASDGFGGTDTQYF. The CDR3 DNA reads TGTGCCAGTGATGGTTTCGGGGGCACAGATACGCAGTATTTT. The chain is built from TRBV6-1 and TRBJ2-3; tentatively, D is TRBD2 (5 bases). The germline V gene encodes CDR1 MNHNS and CDR2 SASEGT. Trimming removed 9 bases from V and 1 base from J, with 14 bases in between. The CDR3 extends over 14 amino acids.